Each of the 20 T cell receptor beta chains below was sequenced from the same sample in a study of blood T cell repertoires in COVID-19. Assay used: immunoSEQ multiplex PCR; TCRdb lists only in-frame clones, some missing. The sample gives roughly 350,000 clones, around nine tenths of which show up once; 6% to 8.5% is in the top ten. The sample taken for sequencing was peripheral blood. The receptors shown here come from a woman aged 70 to 79 with COVID-19, enrolled during active disease.

Only one count was recorded for this clone. The chain links TRBV10-3 to TRBJ2-5; D remains ambiguous. The CDR3 covers 14 residues. Between the trimmed V and J ends, which lost 0 bases and 2 bases, there was a span of 7 bases. CDR1 and CDR2 (germline): ENHRY, SYGVKD. CDR3 in DNA: TGTGCCATCAGTGAGTCGGGCAGACAAGAGACCCAGTACTTC. The encoded protein is CAISESGRQETQYF.

The chain employs TRBV2 and TRBJ1-3; TRBD1 matches at 9 bases. CDR3 size: 15 residues. J gave up 4 bases and V 5 bases, and 6 bases lay outside the gene matches. CDR1 is SNHLY, CDR2 FYNNEI, per germline. The CDR3 region is CASSLGQGRGNTIYF. The CDR3 DNA reads TGTGCCAGCAGTCTAGGACAGGGGAGAGGAAACACCATATATTTT.

This rearrangement joins TRBV27 to TRBJ1-1; the match to TRBD1 covers 10 bases. Losses at the gene ends were 8 bases for V and 6 bases for J; bases not matched to a gene: 12. CDR3 size: 15 residues. CDR1 is MNHEY, CDR2 SMNVEV, per germline (reference sequence). The CDR3: CASHPDRGGISEAFF. The CDR3 coding sequence is TGTGCCAGCCATCCGGACAGGGGGGGGATCTCTGAAGCTTTCTTT.

The chain carries TRBV27 and TRBJ2-7; 7 positions match TRBD2. This CDR3 has 15 amino acids. V lost 6 bases, J lost 5 bases, and 13 bases stayed unmatched. Per the germline V gene, CDR1 is MNHEY and CDR2 is SMNVEV (reference sequence). Here the CDR3 reads CASRSASGTVNEQYF. Written as DNA, the CDR3 is TGTGCCAGCAGGTCTGCTAGCGGCACAGTAAACGAGCAGTACTTC.

This clone was recorded once. CDR3 region: CASINPRVHYGYTF. The CDR3 coding sequence is TGTGCCAGCATCAACCCCCGGGTTCACTATGGCTACACCTTC. This chain links TRBV6-5 with TRBJ1-2; no firm D call. From germline, CDR1 is MNHEY and CDR2 SVGAGI. The V and J ends lost 7 bases and 3 bases respectively, with 15 bases between them. The CDR3 has 14 amino acids.

This clone showed up just a few times. V is TRBV11-2 and J is TRBJ1-2; tentative D call: TRBD1 (5 bases). Germline CDR1 SGHAT, CDR2 FQNNGV. The CDR3 loop spans 13 amino acids. Trimming stripped 5 bases from V and 5 bases from J, with 12 bases between. CDR3 DNA: TGTGCCAGCAGCCGGGAGGGACTTTATGGCTACACCTTC. Translation gives CASSREGLYGYTF.

The chain has TRBV29-1 and TRBJ2-1, with 12 bases identical to TRBD2. Germline V gene lookup returns CDR1 SQVTM and CDR2 ANQGSEA. V trimming: 1 base; J trimming: 7 bases; junction bases outside the gene matches: 2. The CDR3 contains 14 residues. CDR3 residues: CSVEASGGVNEQFF. CDR3 nucleotides: TGCAGCGTTGAAGCTAGCGGGGGGGTTAATGAGCAGTTCTTC.

This rearrangement joins TRBV7-2 to TRBJ1-4, with D possibly TRBD1 on 6 matching bases. This CDR3 is built from 15 residues. Deletions cut 3 bases from V and 7 bases from J, with 15 bases between. The germline V gene encodes CDR1 SGHTA and CDR2 FQGNSA. CDR3 region: CASSFLGGASEKLFF. Here the CDR3 DNA reads TGTGCCAGCAGCTTCCTAGGGGGGGCATCTGAAAAACTGTTTTTT.

The chain recombines TRBV28 with TRBJ2-1; tentative D call: TRBD1 (6 bases). The CDR3 length is 18 residues. Germline V lookup: CDR1 MDHEN, CDR2 SYDVKM. V was pared by 6 bases and J by 7 bases, with 28 bases between. The CDR3 DNA sequence: TGTGCCAGCAGCTGGTCCCATCAGTCCGGGACAAACAATAATGAGCAGTTCTTC. Translating gives CASSWSHQSGTNNNEQFF.

The chain carries TRBV7-3 and TRBJ1-2; weak D call: TRBD1 (5 bases). Per the germline V gene, CDR1 is SGHTA and CDR2 is FQGTGA. Trimming cost V 2 bases and J 0 bases, with 10 bases left between them. This CDR3 contains 15 residues. In DNA, the CDR3 is TGTGCCAGCAGCTTAGGGCCGGGGGCTAACTATGGCTACACCTTC. It translates to CASSLGPGANYGYTF.

This chain's CDR3 is CASRRGRDTGELFF. CDR3 bases: TGCGCCAGCAGAAGGGGGCGCGACACCGGGGAGCTGTTTTTT. The chain employs TRBV10-1 and TRBJ2-2; 7 bases agree with TRBD1. There are 14 residues in the CDR3. The germline V gene encodes CDR1 WNHNN and CDR2 SYGVQD (reference sequence). The ends lost 6 bases at V and 3 bases at J; junction bases unmatched: 4.

V is TRBV6-5 and J is TRBJ1-1; 7 bases line up with TRBD1. This CDR3 has 12 amino acids. CDR1 and CDR2 (germline): MNHEY, SVGAGI. Trimming cost V 6 bases and J 7 bases; bases outside gene matches: 5. The CDR3 spells CASSQHRGEAFF. CDR3 DNA: TGTGCCAGCAGCCAACACAGGGGTGAAGCTTTCTTT.

The chain couples TRBV7-9 to TRBJ1-1; D remains unclear. The CDR3 is 15 amino acids. V was shortened by 2 bases and J by 3 bases, with 13 bases between the two germline ends. Germline V gene data show CDR1 as SEHNR and CDR2 as FQNEAQ (reference sequence). CDR3 sequence reads: CASSLMAGRDTEAFF. The CDR3 DNA reads TGTGCCAGCAGCTTAATGGCGGGAAGGGACACTGAAGCTTTCTTT.

This chain joins TRBV19 and TRBJ1-2; D possibly corresponds to TRBD1 (5 bases). The CDR3 has 12 amino acids. CDR1 is LNHDA and CDR2 is SQIVND in the germline V gene (reference sequence). Trimming removed 7 bases from V and 7 bases from J, with 13 bases in between. The CDR3 is CASTSLGGGYTF. CDR3 DNA: TGTGCCAGTACATCCCTCGGGGGTGGCTACACCTTC.

The V gene is TRBV6-1, the J gene TRBJ2-3, with D tentatively TRBD1 (6 bases). V was shortened by 3 bases and J by 1 base, with 11 bases between the two germline ends. CDR1 is MNHNS and CDR2 is SASEGT in the germline V gene. This CDR3 comprises 15 residues. CDR3 amino acids: CASSDVSGGTDTQYF. DNA of the CDR3: TGTGCCAGCAGTGACGTGTCAGGGGGCACAGATACGCAGTATTTT.

The rearrangement uses TRBV4-3 and TRBJ1-1; no firm D call. Trimming removed 1 base from V and 7 bases from J, with 10 bases in between. The CDR3 runs 13 residues. The germline V gene has CDR1 LGHNA and CDR2 YSLEER. The CDR3 DNA follows: TGCGCCAGCAGCCAAGGTGGGCCGATTGAAGCTTTCTTT. It encodes CASSQGGPIEAFF.

This clone occurred a few times. The chain links TRBV29-1 to TRBJ1-2, with 7 bases fitting TRBD1. The trim removed 6 bases at V and 7 bases at J, leaving 11 bases unmatched. Germline V gene data show CDR1 as SQVTM and CDR2 as ANQGSEA. The length of the CDR3 is 13 residues. The CDR3 DNA reads as TGCAGCGTGGGGGACAGACCCGTTGCTGGCTACACCTTC. Residues: CSVGDRPVAGYTF.

The CDR3 DNA reads as TGTGCCAGTAGTCGCGGAGCGGGGGGGAGGGAGACCCAGTACTTC. It encodes CASSRGAGGRETQYF. The chain combines TRBV19 with TRBJ2-5; 10 bases agree with TRBD2. CDR3 size: 15 residues. CDR1 is LNHDA and CDR2 is SQIVND in the germline V gene (reference sequence). V dropped 5 bases and J dropped 5; count of bases not matched to a gene: 8.

The chain has TRBV7-2 and TRBJ1-1; 8 positions agree with TRBD1. The V gene end was trimmed by 3 bases and the J gene end by 2 bases; junction bases not matched to a gene: 5. The CDR3 runs 15 residues. Germline loops: CDR1 SGHTA, CDR2 FQGNSA. The CDR3 nucleotides are TGTGCCAGCAGCTTTACAGGGGGTGGAAACACTGAAGCTTTCTTT. Its translation: CASSFTGGGNTEAFF.

The chain uses TRBV19 and TRBJ1-5; D is possibly TRBD1 (5 bases). This CDR3 comprises 13 residues. V lost 6 bases and J 3 bases, leaving 9 bases between the germline ends. Germline V gene lookup returns CDR1 LNHDA and CDR2 SQIVND (reference sequence). The chain's CDR3 is CASRGQTNQPQHF. The CDR3 DNA sequence: TGTGCCAGTAGGGGGCAGACCAATCAGCCCCAGCATTTT.